This T cell receptor beta chain stems from a study of regulatory T cells in long-lasting Graves disease. Specified time point: newly diagnosed GD, antithyroid drugs for less than 3 months. Making the TCR library involved RNA that had been extracted from PBMCs. Germline CDR1 and CDR2: WSHSY and SAAADI. This CDR3 has 14 amino acids. Trimming cost V 6 bases and J 4 bases; bases outside gene matches: 7. General study findings and limits: Investigators studied peripheral blood only, not thyroid tissue. Favored usage of TRBV28, TRBJ1-2 and TRBJ2-5 was recorded in persistent disease.

Researchers made TCR beta libraries by using iRepertoire HTBI primers and running Arm-PCR on CDR3 regions. One entry per CDR3 protein, called by TCRdb with MiXCR from the multiplex PCR reads. Seen here are hundreds of thousands of distinct CDR3 sequences, roughly 15% observed once, and the top ten hold about 25%. This clonotype has more than one count but fewer than ten. What it binds is not known. These data also formed part of another study, on T cells in Graves' hyperthyroidism and ophthalmopathy. In that study: In the first-round RT-PCR of the TCR CDR3, the HTBI primer set was used.

The clonotype originates from a woman between 40 and 65 years old with Graves disease. This specimen was peripheral blood mononuclear cells (PBMCs), taken at new diagnosis, from a patient treated with antithyroid drugs. The chain recombines TRBV10-2 with TRBJ1-1, with 8 bases aligning to TRBD1. For the CDR3, the DNA is TGCGCCAGCAGGGGGGGACAGGCGGGCACTGAAGCTTTCTTT. Amino acids: CASRGGQAGTEAFF.